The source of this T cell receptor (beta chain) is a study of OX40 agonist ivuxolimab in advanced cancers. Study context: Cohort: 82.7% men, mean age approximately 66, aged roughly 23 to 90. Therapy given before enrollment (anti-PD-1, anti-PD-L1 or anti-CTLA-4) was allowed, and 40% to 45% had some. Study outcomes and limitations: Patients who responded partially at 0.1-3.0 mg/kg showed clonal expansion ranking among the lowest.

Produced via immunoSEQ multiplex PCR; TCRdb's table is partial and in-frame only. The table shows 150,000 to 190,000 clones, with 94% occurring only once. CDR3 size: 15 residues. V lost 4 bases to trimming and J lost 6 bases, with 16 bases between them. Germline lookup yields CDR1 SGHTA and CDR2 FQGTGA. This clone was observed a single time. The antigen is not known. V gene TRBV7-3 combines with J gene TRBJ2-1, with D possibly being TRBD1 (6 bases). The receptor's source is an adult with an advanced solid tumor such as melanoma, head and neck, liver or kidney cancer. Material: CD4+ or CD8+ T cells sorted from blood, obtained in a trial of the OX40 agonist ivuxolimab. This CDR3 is CASSSGQPWVNEQFF. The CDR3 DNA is TGTGCCAGCAGCTCCGGACAGCCCTGGGTCAATGAGCAGTTCTTC.